One sample yielded the 32 T cell receptor beta chains listed below, sequenced in a study of cytomegalovirus exposure and HLA in healthy donors. 13 Jbeta primers and 60 Vbeta primers were used for the PCR. Generated by immunoSEQ multiplex PCR, the TCRdb table keeps only in-frame clones and is missing some. This table has about 88,000 clones, 85% to 90% appearing once. Sequencing input: PBMCs. The origin of the receptors is a man between 18 and 29 years old in good health and CMV-seronegative.

This chain joins TRBV18 and TRBJ2-7; 10 nucleotides line up with TRBD2. The CDR3 runs 16 residues. Germline CDR1 and CDR2: KGHSH and LQKENI. V dropped 4 bases and J dropped 1; count of bases not matched to a gene: 7. The chain's CDR3 is CASSRAGLASSYEQYF. Here the CDR3 DNA reads TGTGCCAGCTCACGGGCGGGACTAGCGAGTTCCTACGAGCAGTACTTC.

The V call is TRBV6-5, the J call TRBJ2-5; a weak D match, TRBD2 (5 bases). The CDR3 totals 15 residues. Germline V gene data show CDR1 as MNHEY and CDR2 as SVGAGI. The V end lost 1 base, the J end lost 2 bases, and 11 bases lay between the germline ends. CDR3: CASSYFNRDQETQYF. The CDR3 DNA reads as TGTGCCAGCAGTTACTTTAACCGGGATCAAGAGACCCAGTACTTC.

This clone came up once. Here the CDR3 reads CASSQGVNTEAFF. The DNA for the CDR3 is TGTGCCAGCAGCCAAGGGGTGAACACTGAAGCTTTCTTT. This chain joins TRBV6-5 and TRBJ1-1; D perhaps matches TRBD1 (5 bases). V was trimmed by 6 bases and J by 0 bases, leaving 8 bases between them. CDR3 size: 13 residues. Looked up from germline, CDR1 is MNHEY and CDR2 is SVGAGI.

The chain uses TRBV4-1 and TRBJ2-3; D might be TRBD2 (5 bases). Trimming stripped 4 bases from V and 6 bases from J, with 17 bases between. This CDR3 is 15 amino acids long. Germline CDR1 reads MGHRA; CDR2 reads YSYEKL. CDR3 coding DNA: TGCGCCAGCAGCCTTGAGGGAATGTCGCAGGATACGCAGTATTTT. It specifies CASSLEGMSQDTQYF.

V gene TRBV6-5 combines with J gene TRBJ1-2, with 7 bases identical to TRBD1. CDR1 MNHEY and CDR2 SVGAGI come from the germline V gene. J gave up 7 bases and V 8 bases, and 4 bases lay outside the gene matches. The CDR3 sequence is 11 residues long. The CDR3 loop reads CASGTARGYTF. The CDR3, as DNA: TGTGCCAGCGGGACAGCGCGTGGCTACACCTTC.

This sequence joins TRBV11-3 and TRBJ2-2; no firm D call. The CDR3 has 14 amino acids. The ends were cut back, 2 bases at V and 0 bases at J, with 4 bases in the middle. Germline loops: CDR1 SGHNT, CDR2 YENEEA. CDR3 nucleotide sequence: TGTGCCAGCAGCTTACACTCGAACACCGGGGAGCTGTTTTTT. Amino acid sequence: CASSLHSNTGELFF.

The chain combines TRBV5-4 with TRBJ2-7, with 7 bases lining up with TRBD2. Losses at the gene ends were 1 base for V and 2 bases for J; bases not matched to a gene: 3. Germline values: CDR1 SGHNT, CDR2 YYREEE (reference sequence). The CDR3 totals 14 residues. DNA for the CDR3: TGTGCCAGCAGCTTGATTGGGGGGGCCTACGAGCAGTACTTC. Translating it yields CASSLIGGAYEQYF.

The chain employs TRBV7-9 and TRBJ1-4, with 7 bases fitting TRBD1. V was clipped by 2 bases and J by 6 bases; unmatched bases: 18. Germline V CDR1 and CDR2: SEHNR, FQNEAQ (reference sequence). The CDR3 runs to 19 residues. CDR3 DNA: TGTGCCAGCAGCTTAACGAAGACAGACAGGGTCGTTGGGTATGAAAAACTGTTTTTT. This codes for CASSLTKTDRVVGYEKLFF.

This clone was seen only once. The chain is built from TRBV30 and TRBJ2-7; D possibly corresponds to TRBD2 (5 bases). This CDR3 is 14 amino acids long. Germline values: CDR1 GTSNPN, CDR2 SVGIG (reference sequence). Trimming removed 0 bases from V and 3 bases from J, with 12 bases in between. The CDR3 DNA is TGTGCCTGGAGTGTACGAGGGATCATCTACGAGCAGTACTTC. Translation: CAWSVRGIIYEQYF.

This chain joins TRBV6-6 and TRBJ2-1, with D hard to call. The germline V gene encodes CDR1 MNHNY and CDR2 SVGAGI (reference sequence). V shed 3 bases and J shed 3 bases, with 9 bases lying between them. CDR3 length: 14 residues. The CDR3 DNA reads TGTGCCAGCAGTTATATGGGCAGCTACAATGAGCAGTTCTTC. Its translation is CASSYMGSYNEQFF.

The rearrangement joins TRBV29-1 to TRBJ2-1; 7 nucleotides align to TRBD1. Germline V lookup: CDR1 SQVTM, CDR2 ANQGSEA. V trimming: 0 bases; J trimming: 10 bases; junction bases outside the gene matches: 12. CDR3 length: 15 amino acids. The chain's CDR3 is CSVEEDRAPVMEQFF. The DNA of the CDR3 is TGCAGCGTTGAAGAAGACAGGGCCCCAGTTATGGAGCAGTTCTTC.

The genes are TRBV11-2 and TRBJ2-1; 13 nucleotides align to TRBD2. The CDR3 has 17 amino acids. Germline assignment: CDR1 SGHAT and CDR2 FQNNGV. Trimming at V came to 4 bases and at J to 3 bases, leaving 6 bases not matched to a gene. CDR3 protein: CASSWWTSGSSYNEQFF. CDR3 sequence (DNA): TGTGCCAGCAGCTGGTGGACTAGCGGGAGTAGCTACAATGAGCAGTTCTTC.

The J gene is TRBJ2-7, the V gene TRBV11-2; D is possibly TRBD1 (5 bases). CDR3 length equals 13 residues. Germline CDR1 SGHAT, CDR2 FQNNGV. V was cut by 2 bases and J by 6 bases, with 11 bases left in between. Written as DNA, the CDR3 is TGTGCCAGCAGCTTAACAGGAAGCTCCGAGCAGTACTTC. It codes for CASSLTGSSEQYF.

This chain links TRBV4-1 with TRBJ2-4; D not resolved. This CDR3 comprises 14 residues. Trimming left V 7 bases short and J 4 bases short, with 14 bases between. Germline values: CDR1 MGHRA, CDR2 YSYEKL. The CDR3 bases are TGCGCCAGCACCCTCGGCGGAGAGAAAAACATTCAGTACTTC. Residues: CASTLGGEKNIQYF.

The chain joins TRBV19 to TRBJ2-1; TRBD1 matches 8 bases. The CDR3 extends over 13 amino acids. In germline, CDR1 is LNHDA, CDR2 SQIVND (reference sequence). Trimming removed 5 bases from V and 7 bases from J; junction bases left unmatched: 4. CDR3 protein: CASSGQGRNEQFF. CDR3 DNA sequence: TGTGCCAGTAGTGGACAGGGAAGAAATGAGCAGTTCTTC.

The rearrangement joins TRBV6-5 to TRBJ1-2, with D perhaps matching TRBD1 (6 bases). The V gene lost 1 base and the J gene lost 0 bases, with 9 bases spanning the gap. The CDR3 runs 15 residues. Germline CDR1 is MNHEY and CDR2 is SVGAGI. For the CDR3, the DNA is TGTGCCAGCAGTTACTTTGCAGGGGCTAACTATGGCTACACCTTC. Its translation: CASSYFAGANYGYTF.

This rearrangement joins TRBV5-6 to TRBJ2-5; the match to TRBD1 covers 7 bases. CDR1 is SGHDT, CDR2 YYEEEE, per germline. The CDR3 loop spans 14 amino acids. The junction had 7 bases not matched to a gene; V was cut back by 4 bases and J by 4 bases. In DNA form, the CDR3 reads TGTGCCAGCAGCCTGCCGACAGGGAGAGAGACCCAGTACTTC. This codes for CASSLPTGRETQYF.

This clone was observed a few times. The chain carries TRBV18 and TRBJ1-3; D perhaps matches TRBD1 (5 bases). Germline CDR1 KGHSH, CDR2 LQKENI. The CDR3 spans 16 residues. The V gene lost 4 bases and the J gene lost 3 bases, with 16 bases spanning the gap. In DNA, the CDR3 is TGTGCCAGCTCACGAACGCAGGGCACTATTGGAAACACCATATATTTT. The encoded protein is CASSRTQGTIGNTIYF.

The DNA for the CDR3 is TGCGCCAGCAGCCAGCGACAGGGGGCGCGCGAGCAGTACTTC. Its protein is CASSQRQGAREQYF. The chain is built from TRBV4-3 and TRBJ2-7; 10 bases are shared with TRBD1. V shed 3 bases and J 6 bases; nucleotides not matched to a gene: 5. Germline V lookup: CDR1 LGHNA, CDR2 YSLEER. The CDR3 extends over 14 amino acids.

The gene calls are TRBV6-5 and TRBJ2-7, with D tentatively TRBD2 (5 bases). This CDR3 is 15 amino acids long. V lost 0 bases and J 3 bases, leaving 12 bases between the germline ends. Per the germline V gene, CDR1 is MNHEY and CDR2 is SVGAGI. CDR3 nucleotide sequence: TGTGCCAGCAGTTACTCGTCCGGGGTAGGCTACGAGCAGTACTTC. Translated, it gives CASSYSSGVGYEQYF.

V usage is TRBV10-3 and J usage is TRBJ2-2; D gene uncertain. Germline V gene lookup returns CDR1 ENHRY and CDR2 SYGVKD. V lost 2 bases and J lost 0, with 7 bases in between. CDR3 size: 15 residues. The CDR3 here is CAISESRANTGELFF. The CDR3 DNA is TGTGCCATCAGTGAGAGTCGGGCGAACACCGGGGAGCTGTTTTTT.

The chain combines TRBV4-3 with TRBJ2-2, with TRBD1 identical over 7 bases. The CDR3 is 19 residues long. V was clipped by 0 bases and J by 0 bases; unmatched bases: 10. CDR1 and CDR2 from the germline V gene are LGHNA and YSLEER. CDR3 coding DNA: TGCGCCAGCAGCCAAGATTCTGTTACCGGGACAGCGAACACCGGGGAGCTGTTTTTT. This codes for CASSQDSVTGTANTGELFF.

J is TRBJ2-3 and V is TRBV27, with TRBD2 identical over 10 bases. With V trimmed by 0 bases and J by 2 bases, 2 bases remained unmatched. The germline CDR1 and CDR2 sequences are MNHEY and SMNVEV (reference sequence). The CDR3 runs to 16 residues. CDR3 sequence: CASSLSSGRFTDTQYF. Written as DNA, the CDR3 is TGTGCCAGCAGTTTATCTAGCGGGAGGTTCACAGATACGCAGTATTTT.

The CDR3, as DNA: TGTGCCAGCAGCATCGGGGGGAGAGGCAACACCGGGGAGCTGTTTTTT. This sequence encodes CASSIGGRGNTGELFF. The chain combines TRBV9 with TRBJ2-2, with 7 bases aligning to TRBD2. This CDR3 is built from 16 residues. Trimming removed 4 bases from V and 2 bases from J; junction bases left unmatched: 8. CDR1 SGDLS and CDR2 YYNGEE come from the germline V gene.

The V gene is TRBV9, the J gene TRBJ2-7, with a weak D call TRBD1 (6 bases). Germline V gives CDR1 SGDLS, CDR2 YYNGEE. This CDR3 contains 16 residues. The ends were cut back, 6 bases at V and 3 bases at J, with 22 bases in the middle. CDR3 nucleotides: TGTGCCAGCACCCCCCGGGGAACAGGGCTCTTCTACGAGCAGTACTTC. This codes for CASTPRGTGLFYEQYF.

The chain combines TRBV10-2 with TRBJ1-5, with 7 bases identical to TRBD1. The CDR3 contains 16 residues. V dropped 5 bases and J dropped 4; count of bases not matched to a gene: 11. Germline lookup yields CDR1 WSHSY and CDR2 SAAADI. CDR3 amino acids: CASSRQGGLFNQPQHF. As DNA, the CDR3 is TGCGCCAGCAGTCGACAGGGTGGTCTTTTTAATCAGCCCCAGCATTTT.

The chain combines TRBV18 with TRBJ2-3, with TRBD2 matching 7 bases. The V and J ends lost 6 bases and 0 bases, in that order; junction bases with no gene match: 3. Germline loops: CDR1 KGHSH, CDR2 LQKENI. The CDR3 runs to 14 residues. This CDR3 reads CASSPGRSTDTQYF. The CDR3 nucleotides are TGTGCCAGCTCGCCCGGGAGGAGCACAGATACGCAGTATTTT.

The CDR3 is CAISEKQGSGNTIYF. Here the CDR3 DNA reads TGTGCCATCAGTGAGAAACAGGGCTCTGGAAACACCATATATTTT. This sequence joins TRBV10-3 and TRBJ1-3; possible D gene TRBD1, 6 bases. The V and J ends lost 2 bases and 0 bases respectively, with 8 bases between them. Germline V gene data show CDR1 as ENHRY and CDR2 as SYGVKD. The CDR3 length is 15 residues.

This clone was picked up one time. J is TRBJ2-1 and V is TRBV19; D gene ambiguous. Germline V gives CDR1 LNHDA, CDR2 SQIVND (reference sequence). The V end was cut by 10 bases, the J end by 3 bases, with 13 bases between. This CDR3 contains 13 residues. DNA for the CDR3: TGTGCCACTTCCCCCAACGGCTACAATGAGCAGTTCTTC. This gives the protein CATSPNGYNEQFF.

This clone was observed a handful of times. This chain connects TRBV19 to TRBJ1-1, with 8 positions matching TRBD1. Unmatched junction bases numbered 7, after V lost 3 bases and J lost 1 base. CDR1 is LNHDA, CDR2 SQIVND, per germline (reference sequence). The CDR3 length is 16 residues. The CDR3 spells CASSILEGTGNTEAFF. CDR3 DNA: TGTGCCAGTAGTATTTTAGAAGGGACAGGGAACACTGAAGCTTTCTTT.

The chain joins TRBV5-6 to TRBJ2-7; D ambiguous. Germline-derived CDR1 and CDR2 are SGHDT and YYEEEE. V shed 2 bases and J shed 2 bases, with 11 bases lying between them. The CDR3 is 14 residues long. As DNA, the CDR3 is TGTGCCAGCAGCTTTTCGAGTTCCCCCTACGAGCAGTACTTC. It translates to CASSFSSSPYEQYF.

This rearrangement joins TRBV28 to TRBJ1-1; unclear D gene. From germline, CDR1 is MDHEN and CDR2 SYDVKM. V was clipped by 5 bases and J by 0 bases, with 19 bases between them. This CDR3 contains 17 residues. The CDR3: CASSLSGSVKLNTEAFF. The CDR3 DNA reads as TGTGCCAGCAGTCTCTCAGGTTCCGTCAAATTGAACACTGAAGCTTTCTTT.